This TCR beta chain comes out of a study of Graves' ophthalmopathy and Graves' hyperthyroidism. Findings and caveats of the study: From stable hyperthyroidism, ophthalmopathy was separated by a 13-signature model with about 88% sensitivity and roughly 84% specificity.

Investigators amplified TCR beta CDR3 regions from RNA transcripts. RT-PCR was first run with HTBI primers, then multiplex PCR in a second round. TCRdb independently ran MiXCR on the multiplex PCR reads; one entry per CDR3 protein. Of around 1,200,000 distinct CDR3 sequences in the sample, less than 45% were seen once. This clonotype was observed at least ten times. The antigen is undetermined. Trimming took 5 bases from V and 4 from J, leaving 20 bases between them. CDR3 size: 16 residues. Germline CDR1 SGHVS, CDR2 FQNEAQ. The chain has TRBV7-8 and TRBJ2-5; TRBD1 might be the D (5 bases). Sequenced input: peripheral blood or thyroid tissue (not recorded which). This TCR was recovered from an adult man with Graves' hyperthyroidism. CDR3 bases: TGTGCCAGCAGCCCACAGACAGTGGGGCGAGGAGAGACCCAGTACTTC. This codes for CASSPQTVGRGETQYF.